These T cell receptor beta chains were read from a single sample in a study of cytomegalovirus exposure and HLA in healthy donors. Sequencing used immunoSEQ multiplex PCR; TCRdb keeps in-frame clones, though not all of them. The sample records under 200,000 clones, 86% being singletons. Sequencing was performed on PBMCs. The receptor set was obtained from a woman aged 30 to 39 in good health and CMV-seronegative. CDR3s include the opening cysteine and the closing phenylalanine or tryptophan. The D gene is left open where the match is weak. Some rows mark clone size as missing; the rest say once, few, many or name a class of expanded clone.

J gene	V gene	D gene	clone size	CDR3 protein	CDR3 DNA
TRBJ1-2	TRBV27	.	.	CASSPRQGYGYTF	TGTGCCAGCAGCCCGCGGCAGGGCTATGGCTACACCTTC
TRBJ2-7	TRBV6-6	.	.	CASSNPTESSYEQYF	TGTGCCAGCAGTAACCCAACAGAGTCCTCCTACGAGCAGTACTTC
TRBJ2-1	TRBV20-1	.	.	CSAGRGHQVF	TGCAGTGCCGGACGGGGACACCAGGTCTTC
TRBJ1-2	TRBV27	.	.	CASSFVQPTFYGYTF	TGTGCCAGCAGCTTCGTACAGCCGACATTCTATGGCTACACCTTC
TRBJ2-7	TRBV5-1	.	.	CASSLRAGDGGIYEQYF	TGCGCCAGCAGCTTGCGGGCCGGGGACGGCGGGATTTACGAGCAGTACTTC
TRBJ2-3	TRBV27	TRBD2	.	CASSGGLDSTDTQYF	TGTGCCAGCAGTGGGGGACTAGACAGCACAGATACGCAGTATTTT
TRBJ2-1	TRBV7-2	.	few	CASSLETTFGNEQFF	TGTGCCAGCAGCTTAGAAACTACTTTCGGCAATGAGCAGTTCTTC
TRBJ2-1	TRBV6-1	.	.	CASSTTSFHEQFF	TGTGCCAGCAGTACGACTAGTTTTCATGAGCAGTTCTTC
TRBJ2-3	TRBV4-2	TRBD2	.	CASSQDLGGGSGADTQYF	TGTGCCAGCAGCCAAGATCTTGGTGGCGGGAGCGGGGCAGATACGCAGTATTTT
TRBJ2-7	TRBV11-2	.	.	CASSLVDEQYF	TGTGCCAGCAGCTTAGTCGACGAGCAGTACTTC
TRBJ2-6	TRBV27	TRBD1	.	CASSRNGDRVGSGANVLTF	TGTGCCAGCAGCCGAAACGGGGACAGGGTGGGCTCTGGGGCCAACGTCCTGACTTTC
TRBJ2-3	TRBV5-6	TRBD1	.	CASSPWTGSTDTQYF	TGTGCCAGCAGCCCCTGGACAGGAAGCACAGATACGCAGTATTTT
TRBJ2-3	TRBV6-1	TRBD2	.	CASSEEASGGSDTQYF	TGTGCCAGCAGTGAAGAGGCTAGCGGTGGTTCAGATACGCAGTATTTT
TRBJ2-7	TRBV20-1	TRBD2	.	CSASSGGEQYF	TGCAGTGCCTCGAGCGGGGGCGAGCAGTACTTC
TRBJ2-2	TRBV28	TRBD1	.	CASSLLGQGNAGELFF	TGTGCCAGCAGTTTATTGGGACAGGGGAATGCCGGGGAGCTGTTTTTT
TRBJ1-2	TRBV11-2	.	.	CASSLEEDDGYTF	TGTGCCAGCAGCCTAGAGGAGGACGATGGCTACACCTTC
TRBJ2-7	TRBV6-1	TRBD2	few	CASSGQRGTGYEQYF	TGTGCCAGCTCTGGACAGCGGGGGACGGGCTACGAGCAGTACTTC
TRBJ2-7	TRBV6-1	.	once	CASSELVSYEQYF	TGTGCCAGCAGTGAACTGGTGTCCTACGAGCAGTACTTC
TRBJ1-2	TRBV28	TRBD1	.	CAEGQEFSNYGYTF	TGTGCGGAGGGACAGGAGTTCTCCAACTATGGCTACACCTTC
TRBJ2-7	TRBV5-1	TRBD2	.	CASSPRPMTSGSYEQYF	TGCGCCAGCAGCCCGAGACCGATGACTAGCGGGAGCTACGAGCAGTACTTC
TRBJ2-7	TRBV6-5	.	.	CASSYQYEQYF	TGTGCCAGCAGTTATCAGTACGAGCAGTACTTC
TRBJ2-1	TRBV7-9	.	.	CASSPRGYNEQFF	TGTGCCAGCAGCCCACGGGGGTACAATGAGCAGTTCTTC
TRBJ2-5	TRBV6-1	TRBD1	.	CASSGQGWETQYF	TGTGCCAGCAGTGGACAGGGCTGGGAGACCCAGTACTTC
TRBJ2-4	TRBV29-1	.	.	CSAGAGPPNYKNIQYF	TGCAGCGCTGGGGCAGGTCCGCCGAACTACAAAAACATTCAGTACTTC
TRBJ1-1	TRBV28	.	.	CASSISTGEAFF	TGTGCCAGCAGTATTAGTACAGGTGAAGCTTTCTTT
TRBJ2-3	TRBV6-5	.	.	CASSYDWPSTDTQYF	TGTGCCAGCAGTTACGACTGGCCTAGCACAGATACGCAGTATTTT
TRBJ2-1	TRBV27	TRBD2	once	CASSSRGSFLVAGNNEQFF	TGTGCCAGCAGTTCTCGGGGAAGCTTTCTAGTAGCGGGGAACAATGAGCAGTTCTTC
TRBJ2-5	TRBV28	.	.	CAARGPLYQETQYF	TGTGCCGCCCGCGGGCCCCTGTACCAAGAGACCCAGTACTTC
TRBJ1-1	TRBV2	.	.	CASSEPGGITEAFF	TGTGCCAGCAGTGAACCGGGAGGGATTACTGAAGCTTTCTTT
TRBJ2-1	TRBV27	.	.	CASSFGINNEQFF	TGTGCCAGCAGTTTCGGGATAAACAATGAGCAGTTCTTC